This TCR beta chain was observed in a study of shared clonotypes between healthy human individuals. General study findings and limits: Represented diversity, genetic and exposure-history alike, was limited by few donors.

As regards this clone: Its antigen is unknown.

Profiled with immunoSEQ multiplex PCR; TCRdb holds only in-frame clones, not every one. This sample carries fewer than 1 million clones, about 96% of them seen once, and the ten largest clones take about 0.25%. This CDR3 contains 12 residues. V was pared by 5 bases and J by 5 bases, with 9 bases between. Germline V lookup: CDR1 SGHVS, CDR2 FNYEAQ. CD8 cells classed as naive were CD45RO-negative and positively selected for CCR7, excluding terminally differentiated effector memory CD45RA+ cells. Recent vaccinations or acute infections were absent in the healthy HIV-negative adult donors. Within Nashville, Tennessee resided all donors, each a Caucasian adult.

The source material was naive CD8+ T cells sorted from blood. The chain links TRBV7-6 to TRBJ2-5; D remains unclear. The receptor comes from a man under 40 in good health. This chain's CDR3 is CASSHLGETQYF. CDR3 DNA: TGTGCCAGCAGCCACCTTGGGGAGACCCAGTACTTC. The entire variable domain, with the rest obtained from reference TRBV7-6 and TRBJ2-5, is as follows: GAGVSQSPRYKVTKRGQDVALRCDPISGHVSLYWYRQALGQGPEFLTYFNYEAQQDKSGLPNDRFSAERPEGSISTLTIQRTEQRDSAMYRCASSHLGETQYFGPGTRLLVL.